These T cell receptor beta chains were read from a single sample in a study of blood T cell repertoires in COVID-19. Only in-frame clones appear in the TCRdb table, and some are missing; sequencing was by immunoSEQ multiplex PCR. The repertoire holds some 400,000 clones, with 81% as singletons. The sequenced material came from peripheral blood. Receptors originate from a human donor with acute or convalescent COVID-19. The donor label of this sample is uncertain. CDR3s leave out the opening cysteine and the closing phenylalanine or tryptophan.

v_gene: TRBV29-1; CDR3aa: SVAFGQAPGDIQY
v_gene: TRBV29-1; CDR3aa: SVAMATEAF
v_gene: TRBV7-2; CDR3aa: ASSRVWGENQPQH
v_gene: TRBV7-2; CDR3aa: ASSSSLVDTQY
v_gene: TRBV30; CDR3aa: AWSGTGGDEQY
v_gene: TRBV3-1/TRBV3-2; CDR3aa: ASSHAPGAGLV
v_gene: TRBV28; CDR3aa: ASSFPRGSEKLF
v_gene: TRBV9; CDR3aa: ASSTRGTGWGLEETQY
v_gene: TRBV7-2; CDR3aa: ASSYYQGRLEAF
v_gene: TRBV7-9; CDR3aa: ASSLGGGSYNEQF
v_gene: TRBV6-5; CDR3aa: ASSYSRGRSNEKLF